The clone carrying this TCR beta chain was detected only once. This sample stems from a study of control samples from healthy donors and cancer patients. Some clones are missing from TCRdb's copy, which holds only in-frame ones; the method was immunoSEQ multiplex PCR. This sample has approximately 150,000 clones, with 91% found just once. V was trimmed by 6 bases and J by 4 bases, leaving 15 bases between them. The V gene's germline CDR1 is SNHLY and CDR2 FYNNEI. The CDR3 spans 14 residues. The rearrangement links TRBV2 to TRBJ1-2; tentatively, D is TRBD1 (6 bases). The sequence was collected from a man under 40 in good health. Sequencing was carried out using blood. CDR3: CASRYRDGSYGYTF. CDR3 in DNA: TGTGCCAGCAGGTACAGGGACGGGAGCTATGGCTACACCTTC.